Listed here is a single T cell receptor (beta chain). Its antigen is not known. Germline loops: CDR1 SGHVS, CDR2 FNYEAQ. V lost 1 base and J lost 5, with 14 bases in between. CDR3 length equals 15 residues. These data are taken from a study of identical twins. In TCRdb, the 5' RACE reads were re-called with MiXCR into one record per CDR3 protein. The sample yields some 690,000 distinct CDR3 sequences, around 20% seen once. Study outcomes and limitations: Twin pairs' shared out-of-frame alpha sequences were enriched in low generation probability. The study found that models underestimated out-of-frame TCR alpha sharing in monozygotic twins.

These sequences were also reported in another study, on T cells expressing NK-cell markers. Turning to that study: Sequencing of TCR beta repertoires drew on sorted CD3+CD56+NKG2C+, CD3+CD56+NKG2C- and CD3+CD56-NKG2C+ T cells. Several experiments added an anti-gamma-delta TCR antibody to sort only alpha-beta TCR T cells.

The sequenced material came from PBMCs. The chain uses TRBV7-6 and TRBJ2-5; TRBD2 is a possible D gene (7 bases). This receptor was obtained from a woman aged 18-29 years in good health. The CDR3 sequence: CASSLVRGRAETQYF. In DNA, the CDR3 is TGTGCCAGCAGCTTAGTGCGGGGGCGTGCGGAGACCCAGTACTTC.